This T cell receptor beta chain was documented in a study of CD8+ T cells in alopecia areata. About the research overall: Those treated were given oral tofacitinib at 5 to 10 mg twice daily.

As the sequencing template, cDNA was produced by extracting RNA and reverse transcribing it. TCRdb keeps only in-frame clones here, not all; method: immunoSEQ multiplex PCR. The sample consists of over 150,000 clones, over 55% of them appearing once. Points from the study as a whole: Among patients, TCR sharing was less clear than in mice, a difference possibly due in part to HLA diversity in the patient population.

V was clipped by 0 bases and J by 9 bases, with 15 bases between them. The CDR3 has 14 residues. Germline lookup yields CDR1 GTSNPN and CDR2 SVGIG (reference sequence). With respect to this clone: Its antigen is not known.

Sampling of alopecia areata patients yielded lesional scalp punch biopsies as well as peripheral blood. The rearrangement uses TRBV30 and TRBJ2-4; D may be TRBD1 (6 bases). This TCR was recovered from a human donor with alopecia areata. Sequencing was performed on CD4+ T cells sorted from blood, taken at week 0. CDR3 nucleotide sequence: TGTGCCTGGAGTGTAGGTGGGGGCTCGGGCATTCAGTACTTC. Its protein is CAWSVGGGSGIQYF.